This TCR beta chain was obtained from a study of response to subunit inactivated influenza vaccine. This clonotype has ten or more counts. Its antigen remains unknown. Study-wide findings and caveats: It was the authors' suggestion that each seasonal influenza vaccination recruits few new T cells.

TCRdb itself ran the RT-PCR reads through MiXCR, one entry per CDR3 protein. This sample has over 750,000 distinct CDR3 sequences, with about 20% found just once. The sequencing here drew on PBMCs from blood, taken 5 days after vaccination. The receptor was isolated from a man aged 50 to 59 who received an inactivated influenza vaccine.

The CDR3 sequence is CASSGGEGYTF. In nucleotides, the CDR3 is TGTGCCAGCAGCGGGGGGGAAGGCTACACCTTC. This chain joins TRBV12-3 or TRBV12-4 and TRBJ1-2, with D possibly being TRBD1 (5 bases). The CDR3 loop spans 11 amino acids. V was cut by 6 bases and J by 8 bases, with 10 bases left in between.